The 15 T cell receptor beta chains reported below all come from one sample, sequenced in a study of OX40 agonist ivuxolimab in advanced cancers. Assay used: immunoSEQ multiplex PCR; TCRdb lists only in-frame clones, some missing. The sample includes roughly 36,000 clones, approximately 90% seen only once; the top ten take approximately 10%. The source was CD4+ or CD8+ T cells sorted from blood, collected in a trial of the OX40 agonist ivuxolimab. The receptors come from an adult with an advanced solid tumor such as melanoma, head and neck, liver or kidney cancer.

The chain has TRBV27 and TRBJ2-3; 7 nucleotides match TRBD2. CDR3 length: 18 residues. Germline CDR1 reads MNHEY; CDR2 reads SMNVEV (reference sequence). V lost 6 bases and J lost 2; bases outside the gene matches: 17. The CDR3 here is CASRLGGVLWVPTDTQYF. CDR3 in DNA: TGTGCCAGCAGGCTGGGAGGGGTTTTATGGGTGCCCACAGATACGCAGTATTTT.

The chain is built from TRBV27 and TRBJ1-5; D uncertain. This CDR3 is 13 amino acids long. The germline V and J ends were trimmed by 3 bases and 6 bases, with 9 bases remaining between them. Germline CDR1 MNHEY, CDR2 SMNVEV (reference sequence). CDR3 protein: CASSFREAQPQHF. CDR3 sequence (DNA): TGTGCCAGCAGTTTCCGGGAGGCTCAGCCCCAGCATTTT.

V is TRBV29-1 and J is TRBJ2-3; 13 nucleotides align to TRBD2. Losses at the gene ends were 7 bases for V and 3 bases for J; bases not matched to a gene: 13. CDR1 SQVTM and CDR2 ANQGSEA come from the germline V gene. CDR3 size: 17 residues. The CDR3 reads CSASGLAGTTRTDTQYF. In DNA form, the CDR3 reads TGCAGCGCCTCGGGACTAGCGGGAACCACGAGGACAGATACGCAGTATTTT.

This chain joins TRBV6-4 and TRBJ2-3; D gene ambiguous. The CDR3 totals 14 residues. Trimming pared 4 bases from V and 2 bases from J, leaving 10 bases between. Germline lookup yields CDR1 MRHNA and CDR2 SNTAGT. The CDR3 protein is CASSVSGDTDTQYF. The CDR3, as DNA: TGTGCCAGCAGTGTTTCTGGAGACACAGATACGCAGTATTTT.

This clone appeared a single time. This chain joins TRBV5-1 and TRBJ2-3, with 9 positions matching TRBD2. V lost 4 bases to trimming and J lost 0 bases; unmatched junction nucleotides: 6. The CDR3 is made up of 16 amino acids. In germline, CDR1 is SGHRS, CDR2 YFSETQ. CDR3 protein: CASSPLTSGSTDTQYF. CDR3 DNA: TGCGCCAGCAGCCCACTGACTAGCGGAAGCACAGATACGCAGTATTTT.

The CDR3 DNA reads TGCAGCGTTGACGGCGGCCCTACGCAGTATTTT. Translated, it gives CSVDGGPTQYF. This rearrangement joins TRBV29-1 to TRBJ2-3; D is unresolved. CDR1 SQVTM and CDR2 ANQGSEA come from the germline V gene. Trimming took 3 bases from V and 8 from J, leaving 9 bases between them. CDR3 length: 11 amino acids.

The V gene is TRBV6-1, the J gene TRBJ1-6; D call uncertain. Germline V lookup: CDR1 MNHNS, CDR2 SASEGT. V lost 1 base and J lost 5, with 9 bases in between. There are 15 residues in the CDR3. This CDR3 reads CASSEVIPNNSPLHF. CDR3 bases: TGTGCCAGCAGTGAAGTGATACCTAATAATTCACCCCTCCACTTT.

The rearrangement uses TRBV12-5 and TRBJ2-5; no clear D. V lost 5 bases and J 2 bases, leaving 9 bases between the germline ends. Germline V gives CDR1 LGHNT, CDR2 FRNRAP. CDR3 length equals 13 residues. The DNA of the CDR3 is TGTGCTAGTGGTCGCCCTTCACAAGAGACCCAGTACTTC. Translated: CASGRPSQETQYF.

This sequence joins TRBV19 and TRBJ2-1, with D perhaps given as TRBD1 or TRBD2 (5 bases each). There are 15 residues in the CDR3. The germline CDR1 and CDR2 sequences are LNHDA and SQIVND (reference sequence). Trimming shortened V by 5 bases and J by 1 base, and 12 bases separated the two germline ends. The CDR3 bases are TGTGCCAGTAGTCCTCAGGGACGATCCTACAATGAGCAGTTCTTC. This sequence encodes CASSPQGRSYNEQFF.

This clone was picked up one time. CDR3 sequence reads: CASSQSGIYGYTF. In nucleotides, the CDR3 is TGCGCCAGCAGCCAATCAGGTATCTATGGCTACACCTTC. V gene TRBV4-1 combines with J gene TRBJ1-2; D gene uncertain. In germline, CDR1 is MGHRA, CDR2 YSYEKL. V lost 2 bases and J lost 4, with 8 bases in between. The CDR3 runs 13 residues.

The rearrangement uses TRBV19 and TRBJ1-5; the D is unclear. The CDR3 totals 12 residues. V was shortened by 9 bases and J by 6 bases, with 12 bases between the two germline ends. The V gene's germline CDR1 is LNHDA and CDR2 SQIVND (reference sequence). For the CDR3, the DNA is TGTGCCAGCGTCGCGGGTTCTCAGCCCCAGCATTTT. It is translated as CASVAGSQPQHF.

In this sample, this clone turned up once. This sequence joins TRBV11-2 and TRBJ2-7, with D perhaps assigned TRBD1 or TRBD2 (5 bases each). Germline-derived CDR1 and CDR2 are SGHAT and FQNNGV. V gave up 4 bases and J gave up 2 bases, with 15 bases separating them. The CDR3 has 15 amino acids. The CDR3 DNA is TGTGCCAGCAGCTCCCCGGGACGGAACCCCTACGAGCAGTACTTC. This translates into CASSSPGRNPYEQYF.

This rearrangement joins TRBV30 to TRBJ2-5; 8 positions agree with TRBD1. Trimming cost V 4 bases and J 6 bases; bases outside gene matches: 10. CDR3 length equals 14 residues. Germline values: CDR1 GTSNPN, CDR2 SVGIG (reference sequence). The CDR3 nucleotides read TGTGCCTGGATCCAACCAGACAGGGGACAGACCCAGTACTTC. Translating it yields CAWIQPDRGQTQYF.

V usage is TRBV4-3 and J usage is TRBJ1-2, with D possibly TRBD1 on 5 matching bases. Trimming took 0 bases from V and 4 from J, leaving 18 bases between them. Germline CDR1 reads LGHNA; CDR2 reads YSLEER. The CDR3 runs to 17 residues. CDR3 sequence (DNA): TGCGCCAGCAGCCAAGAGGCCAGTGGGGGAAGGGGCTATGGCTACACCTTC. This encodes CASSQEASGGRGYGYTF.

The J gene is TRBJ1-4, the V gene TRBV11-2; a possible D gene is TRBD1 (5 bases). The CDR3 spans 13 residues. Trimming took off 5 bases at V and 6 bases at J, with 10 bases between the two ends. Germline CDR1 and CDR2: SGHAT and FQNNGV. The DNA for the CDR3 is TGTGCCAGCAGCCGGGCCAGGGATGAAAAACTGTTTTTT. This gives the protein CASSRARDEKLFF.